This T cell receptor (beta chain) was sequenced in a study of blood T cell repertoires in COVID-19 (TCRdb year 2020). The study in broad terms: Samples from collaborators originated in the United States, Italy and Spain and spanned both the acute and convalescent phases of COVID-19. The material from the prospective study consisted of cDNA or gDNA derived from T cells, B-cell-depleted T cells, or PBMCs. Deeply sampled blood TCRbeta repertoires from subjects exposed to, actively infected with, or recovered from COVID-19 were included in the dataset. The repertoires were released in a freely available public database intended as a resource for research on the immune response to SARS-CoV-2. Samples were obtained from the ongoing ImmuneRACE study (first 160 participants) and from about 1,300 subjects provided by 6 global collaborators. Sample metadata almost always included a de-identified subject ID, COVID-19 status, age in years and sex. Where HLA class I and class II types were available, the types were taken from metadata supplied by the sample provider, not from assay-based typing. Broad study findings and their caveats: The amount of clinical and demographic metadata varied by source and participant and was provided uncurated.

On this clone: The clone's antigen remains unknown. Base qualities are not provided; no much larger clone lies one nucleotide away.

Each collaborating institution followed its own protocols to collect whole blood in K2EDTA tubes. Collaborator samples were shipped for TCRbeta analysis as frozen whole blood, isolated PBMCs, or DNA extracted from either sample type. The CDR3 goes from the cysteine to the phenylalanine over 15 residues. Kept here is only the CDR3 DNA, which spans 45 bases and is read in frame from base 1. As encoded in the germline V gene, CDR1 is KGHSH while CDR2 is LQKENI. V loses 0 bases at its end and J loses 3 bases; junction bases beyond the gene matches: 4. TCRbeta CDR3 regions were amplified from genomic DNA by means of the immunoSEQ Assay, a bias-controlled multiplex PCR. For the original study's pipeline: Nucleated cell counts per sample were estimated from amplification of reference gene primers within the assay. To quantify the absolute abundance of each unique TCRbeta CDR3 rearrangement, sequence reads were collapsed and filtered. Productive Simpson clonality was computed per sample as the square root of Simpson's diversity index over productive rearrangements. TCRdb took over this immuneACCESS table, retaining in-frame rearrangements with V and J assigned. Such tables are incomplete; in checked studies, under half of the missing clones stem from an unresolved V gene, and the remainder is unexplained. Clone size and V and J calls were adopted from that table, with D and trimming inferred from the DNA. The sample yields roughly 230,000 clones; more than 70% were counted once. Of the sample, 8.6% is held by the ten largest clones.

This TCR was recovered from a man between 40 and 49 years old with active or convalescent COVID-19. The sequenced material came from peripheral blood. The chain is made from TRBV18 and TRBJ1-2; 7 bases in the middle match TRBD1. CDR3 loop: CASSPPYGTDYGYTF. The DNA reads as follows: TGTGCCAGCTCACCACCCTACGGGACAGACTATGGCTACACCTTC.